This T cell receptor beta chain was captured by sequencing in a study of cytomegalovirus exposure and HLA in healthy donors. Details on this clone: Its specificity is not known.

PCR was performed using 60 Vbeta and 13 Jbeta primers. Repertoires were generated with immunoSEQ multiplex PCR, while TCRdb's copy carries only in-frame clones and drops some. The sample table includes approximately 100,000 clones. General observations from the study: For TCR beta chains, V- and J-gene trimming was later linked to a missense DCLRE1C variant. The study had only CMV serostatus as immune exposure information. With high specificity and sensitivity, the classifier reportedly diagnosed cytomegalovirus status.

Germline CDR1 is SGHRS and CDR2 is YFSETQ. The CDR3 length is 13 residues. The V end lost 4 bases, the J end lost 0 bases, and 8 bases lay between the germline ends. This receptor was identified in a man aged 50 to 60 in good health and CMV-seronegative. The sequencing sample was made of PBMCs. This chain links TRBV5-1 with TRBJ2-7; a weak D match, TRBD2 (6 bases). In nucleotides, the CDR3 is TGCGCCAGCAGCGCGGGACCCTCCTACGAGCAGTACTTC. It yields the protein CASSAGPSYEQYF.